The clone carrying this T cell receptor beta chain was detected only a few times. This sample was included in a study of blood T cells in healthy people across ages. A second PCR of roughly 7 to 11 cycles used a sample-barcoded 5' primer and a J-beta primer mix. CDR3-containing paired-end reads numbered at least 2.5 million in each sample. Each CDR3 protein is one row after TCRdb ran MiXCR on the 5' RACE reads. Of about 640,000 distinct CDR3 sequences detected, about 54% appear once; the ten largest clones hold over 30%. From germline, CDR1 is MGHRA and CDR2 YSYEKL. Trimming pared 3 bases from V and 5 bases from J, leaving 13 bases between. The CDR3 loop spans 15 amino acids.

The V call is TRBV4-1, the J call TRBJ1-4; D unresolved. The sequence came from a man aged 55 to 69 in good health. Specimen: blood. The CDR3 DNA reads TGCGCCAGCAGCCATGCTAGGGCCCGAAATGAAAAACTGTTTTTT. Translated: CASSHARARNEKLFF.